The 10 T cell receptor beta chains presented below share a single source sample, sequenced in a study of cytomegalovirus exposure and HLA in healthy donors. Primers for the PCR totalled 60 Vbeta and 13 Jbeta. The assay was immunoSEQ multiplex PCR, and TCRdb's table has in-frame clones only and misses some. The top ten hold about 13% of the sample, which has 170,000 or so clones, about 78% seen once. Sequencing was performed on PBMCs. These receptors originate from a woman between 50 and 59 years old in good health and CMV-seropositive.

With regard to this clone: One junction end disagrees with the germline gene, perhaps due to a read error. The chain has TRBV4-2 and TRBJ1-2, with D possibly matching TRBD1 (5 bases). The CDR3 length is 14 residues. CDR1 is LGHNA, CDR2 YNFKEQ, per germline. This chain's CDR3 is CASSQEARDYDYTF. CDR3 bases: TGTGCCAGCAGCCAAGAAGCCAGGGATTATGACTACACCTTC.

CDR3: CASSPGTGGSPDTQYF. The CDR3 DNA reads TGTGCCAGCAGCCCTGGGACAGGGGGCAGCCCAGATACGCAGTATTTT. The chain is built from TRBV11-3 and TRBJ2-3, with 12 bases matching TRBD1. The CDR3 is 16 residues long. Losses at the gene ends were 5 bases for V and 4 bases for J; bases not matched to a gene: 7. Germline V gene lookup returns CDR1 SGHNT and CDR2 YENEEA.

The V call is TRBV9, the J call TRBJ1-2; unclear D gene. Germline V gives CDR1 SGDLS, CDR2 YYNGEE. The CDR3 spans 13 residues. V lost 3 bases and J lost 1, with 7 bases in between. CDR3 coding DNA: TGTGCCAGCAGCGCTAGAATTAACTATGGCTACACCTTC. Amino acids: CASSARINYGYTF.

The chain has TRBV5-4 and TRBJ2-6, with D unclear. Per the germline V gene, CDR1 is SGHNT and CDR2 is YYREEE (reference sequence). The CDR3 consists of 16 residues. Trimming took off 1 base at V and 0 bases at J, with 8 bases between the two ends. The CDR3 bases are TGTGCCAGCAGCTTGCAGAAGATCTCTGGGGCCAACGTCCTGACTTTC. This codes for CASSLQKISGANVLTF.

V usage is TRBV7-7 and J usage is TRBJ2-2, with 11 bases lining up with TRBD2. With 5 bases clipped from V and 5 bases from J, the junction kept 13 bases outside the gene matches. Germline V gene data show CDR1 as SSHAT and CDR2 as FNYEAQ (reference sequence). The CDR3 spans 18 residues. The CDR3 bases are TGTGCCAGCAGCCCGTGGGGTAGCGGGGGGGCCTATACCGGGGAGCTGTTTTTT. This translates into CASSPWGSGGAYTGELFF.

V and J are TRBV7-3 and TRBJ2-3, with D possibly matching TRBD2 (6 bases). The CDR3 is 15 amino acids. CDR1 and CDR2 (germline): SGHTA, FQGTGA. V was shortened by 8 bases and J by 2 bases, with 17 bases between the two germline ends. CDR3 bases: TGTGCCAGCTCCAAGGAGGGGCACCTCACAGATACGCAGTATTTT. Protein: CASSKEGHLTDTQYF.

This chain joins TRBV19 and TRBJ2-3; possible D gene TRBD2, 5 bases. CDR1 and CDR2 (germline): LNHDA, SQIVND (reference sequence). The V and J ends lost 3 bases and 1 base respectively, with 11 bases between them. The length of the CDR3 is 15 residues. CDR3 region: CASSMVGERTDTQYF. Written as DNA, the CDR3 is TGTGCCAGTAGTATGGTCGGGGAACGCACAGATACGCAGTATTTT.

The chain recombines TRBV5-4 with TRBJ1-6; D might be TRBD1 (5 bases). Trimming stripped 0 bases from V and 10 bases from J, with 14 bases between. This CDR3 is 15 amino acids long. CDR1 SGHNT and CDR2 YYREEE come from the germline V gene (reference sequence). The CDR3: CASSLDLRGGSPLHF. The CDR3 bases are TGTGCCAGCAGCTTGGACCTAAGGGGAGGATCACCCCTCCACTTT. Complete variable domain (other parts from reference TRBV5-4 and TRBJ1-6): ETGVTQSPTHLIKTRGQQVTLRCSSQSGHNTVSWYQQALGQGPQFIFQYYREEENGRGNFPPRFSGLQFPNYSSELNVNALELDDSALYLCASSLDLRGGSPLHFGNGTRLTVT.

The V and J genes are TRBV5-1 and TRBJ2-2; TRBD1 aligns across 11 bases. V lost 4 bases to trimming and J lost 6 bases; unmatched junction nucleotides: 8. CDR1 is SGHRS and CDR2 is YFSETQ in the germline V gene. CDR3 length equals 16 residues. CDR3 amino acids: CASSDPGTGGSGELFF. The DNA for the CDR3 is TGCGCCAGCAGCGACCCCGGGACAGGGGGGTCCGGGGAGCTGTTTTTT.

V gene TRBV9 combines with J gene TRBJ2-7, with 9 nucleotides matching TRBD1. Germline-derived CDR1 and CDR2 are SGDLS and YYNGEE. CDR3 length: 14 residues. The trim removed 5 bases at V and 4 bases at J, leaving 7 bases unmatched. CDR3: CASSTGGESYEQYF. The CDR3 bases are TGTGCCAGCAGTACAGGGGGCGAGTCGTACGAGCAGTACTTC.